These 28 T cell receptor beta chains were all obtained from the same sample, sequenced in a study of blood T cell repertoires in COVID-19. Here immunoSEQ multiplex PCR was the method, and the copy in TCRdb shows in-frame clones only, minus some. Found here are 150,000 to 200,000 clones, 84% of them singletons; the top ten hold about 2.7%. The sample comprised peripheral blood. These TCRs come from a human donor with acute or convalescent COVID-19. The donor label of this sample is uncertain.

The sample holds a few counts of this clone. This chain uses TRBV10-1 with TRBJ1-2; 7 nucleotides align to TRBD1. Trimming took 4 bases from V and 8 from J; bases not matched to a gene: 7. The CDR3 totals 13 residues. Germline CDR1 reads WNHNN; CDR2 reads SYGVQD (reference sequence). CDR3 in DNA: TGCGCCAGCAGTGGGGACAGCCGCGGCGGCTACACCTTC. This encodes CASSGDSRGGYTF.

This clone was observed once. The V and J genes are TRBV30 and TRBJ1-5, with D hard to call. V was trimmed by 2 bases and J by 3 bases, leaving 17 bases between them. Germline CDR1 and CDR2: GTSNPN and SVGIG (reference sequence). The CDR3 runs to 16 residues. CDR3 nucleotides: TGTGCCTGGAGTCCCTCCCGGACTGTTCTCAATCAGCCCCAGCATTTT. As protein: CAWSPSRTVLNQPQHF. The whole variable domain, filled in from reference TRBV30 and TRBJ1-5, reads SQTIHQWPATLVQPVGSPLSLECTVEGTSNPNLYWYRQAAGRGLQLLFYSVGIGQISSEVPQNLSASRPQDRQFILSSKKLLLSDSGFYLCAWSPSRTVLNQPQHFGDGTRLSIL.

This clone occurred a few times. The rearrangement joins TRBV19 to TRBJ1-5, with 8 bases that match TRBD1. This CDR3 is 16 amino acids long. CDR1 and CDR2 (germline): LNHDA, SQIVND (reference sequence). Trimming cost V 4 bases and J 2 bases; bases outside gene matches: 7. This CDR3 reads CASSTKTGDGNQPQHF. The CDR3 nucleotides read TGTGCCAGTAGTACAAAGACAGGGGACGGCAATCAGCCCCAGCATTTT.

The chain carries TRBV4-1 and TRBJ2-1; 9 positions agree with TRBD2. The germline V gene encodes CDR1 MGHRA and CDR2 YSYEKL. The CDR3 consists of 15 residues. The ends lost 6 bases at V and 6 bases at J; junction bases unmatched: 9. The CDR3 nucleotides are TGCGCCAGCAGTCCAATAGCGGGGGTCGGCAATGAGCAGTTCTTC. Translation: CASSPIAGVGNEQFF.

The chain couples TRBV19 to TRBJ1-3; TRBD1 is a possible D gene (6 bases). V was trimmed by 9 bases and J by 0 bases, leaving 15 bases between them. Germline V gene data show CDR1 as LNHDA and CDR2 as SQIVND (reference sequence). The CDR3 totals 15 residues. CDR3 nucleotide sequence: TGTGCCAGCCAAGGACAGACCCTCTCTGGAAACACCATATATTTT. Residues: CASQGQTLSGNTIYF.

The chain combines TRBV5-1 with TRBJ2-7, with 9 bases identical to TRBD2. The CDR3 runs to 14 residues. The J segment lost 3 bases and the V segment lost 4 bases, leaving 5 bases of the junction unmatched. CDR1 SGHRS and CDR2 YFSETQ come from the germline V gene. Here the CDR3 reads CASSGLAGNYEQYF. In nucleotides, the CDR3 is TGCGCCAGCAGCGGGCTAGCGGGGAACTACGAGCAGTACTTC.

This clone was counted only a few times. The rearrangement uses TRBV6-2 or TRBV6-3 and TRBJ1-2; 8 bases align to TRBD1. Unmatched junction bases numbered 6, after V lost 5 bases and J lost 4 bases. Germline V gene sequence: CDR1 MNHEY, CDR2 SVGEGT. CDR3 length: 14 amino acids. This CDR3 reads CASSIRGPLYGYTF. The CDR3 DNA reads as TGTGCCAGCAGTATCAGGGGGCCGCTCTATGGCTACACCTTC.

A remark on this clone: The sample holds other DNA sequences that translate to the same CDR3. This chain connects TRBV3-1 (or the pseudogene TRBV3-2) to TRBJ1-6, with D unclear. The V end was cut by 6 bases, the J end by 5 bases, with 14 bases between. Germline V gives CDR1 LGHDT, CDR2 YNNKEL (reference sequence). This CDR3 spans 15 amino acids. CDR3 DNA sequence: TGTGCCAGCAGACTGTTAGGAACAGATAATTCACCCCTCCACTTT. This encodes CASRLLGTDNSPLHF.

The V gene is TRBV28, the J gene TRBJ2-7; 9 bases are a match to TRBD1. The better agreement between TRBJ2-5 and the DNA end casts doubt on the J call. The CDR3 is 15 residues long. CDR1 MDHEN and CDR2 SYDVKM come from the germline V gene. CDR3 DNA sequence: TGTGCCAGCAGGGGTACAGGGGGCGGTCAAGAGACCCAGTACTTC. Residues: CASRGTGGGQETQYF.

In this sample, this clone turned up many times. The chain employs TRBV19 and TRBJ1-1, with TRBD1 matching 8 bases. Germline CDR1 is LNHDA and CDR2 is SQIVND (reference sequence). The CDR3 length is 17 residues. Losses at the gene ends were 2 bases for V and 2 bases for J; bases not matched to a gene: 10. The CDR3 is CASSIRTGTGINTEAFF. As DNA, the CDR3 is TGTGCCAGTAGTATAAGGACCGGGACAGGTATTAACACTGAAGCTTTCTTT.

The J gene is TRBJ1-2, the V gene TRBV6-6, with 8 bases fitting TRBD1. The CDR3 is 13 amino acids. V was pared by 5 bases and J by 7 bases, with 6 bases of the junction left unmatched. CDR1 is MNHNY and CDR2 is SVGAGI in the germline V gene (reference sequence). CDR3 coding DNA: TGTGCCAGCAGTACACAGGGGGGCGGTGGCTACACCTTC. This encodes CASSTQGGGGYTF.

J is TRBJ1-4 and V is TRBV14; the D gene is possibly TRBD1 (5 bases). The CDR3 is 15 amino acids. Germline V gene sequence: CDR1 SGHDN, CDR2 FVKESK. V was clipped by 4 bases and J by 7 bases, with 16 bases between them. The CDR3 DNA sequence: TGTGCCAGCAGCCGAAGGATGACAGAGCCTGAAAAACTGTTTTTT. Translating it yields CASSRRMTEPEKLFF.

The V gene is TRBV10-1, the J gene TRBJ2-7; a weak D match, TRBD2 (6 bases). The V gene's germline CDR1 is WNHNN and CDR2 SYGVQD (reference sequence). The germline V and J ends were trimmed by 7 bases and 0 bases, with 16 bases remaining between them. The CDR3 consists of 15 residues. CDR3 nucleotide sequence: TGCGCCAGCATCGGGGTCGGGGGTTTCTCCTACGAGCAGTACTTC. It yields the protein CASIGVGGFSYEQYF.

The chain links TRBV6-5 to TRBJ1-2, with 9 bases lining up with TRBD1. Germline assignment: CDR1 MNHEY and CDR2 SVGAGI. There are 16 residues in the CDR3. V was clipped by 4 bases and J by 4 bases; unmatched bases: 10. The CDR3 spells CASSSAGQGRGYGYTF. As DNA, the CDR3 is TGTGCCAGCAGTTCTGCGGGACAGGGAAGAGGCTATGGCTACACCTTC.

Worth noting for this clone: A much larger clone is a single base away; this may be a read error. The chain links TRBV7-2 to TRBJ2-5; 8 bases line up with TRBD2. V dropped 5 bases and J dropped 5; count of bases not matched to a gene: 7. CDR3 length: 14 residues. The germline CDR1 and CDR2 sequences are SGHTA and FQGNSA. The CDR3 DNA reads TGTGCCAGCAGCGCCGGGGGGGGGATGGAGACCCAGTACTTC. Protein product: CASSAGGGMETQYF.

The J gene is TRBJ1-2, the V gene TRBV2; no definite D call. There are 13 residues in the CDR3. V was cut by 4 bases and J by 4 bases, with 10 bases left in between. Germline V CDR1 and CDR2: SNHLY, FYNNEI. The CDR3 DNA follows: TGTGCCAGCAGTGTTCTGGCCTTCTATGGCTACACCTTC. This translates into CASSVLAFYGYTF.

The chain joins TRBV2 to TRBJ2-7; 7 nucleotides align to TRBD1. V lost 5 bases and J lost 3; bases outside the gene matches: 4. There are 13 residues in the CDR3. Germline-derived CDR1 and CDR2 are SNHLY and FYNNEI. The CDR3 region is CASSPTGRYEQYF. The CDR3 coding sequence is TGTGCCAGCAGTCCGACAGGGCGCTACGAGCAGTACTTC. Full variable domain (outside the CDR3, taken from reference TRBV2 and TRBJ2-7): EPEVTQTPSHQVTQMGQEVILRCVPISNHLYFYWYRQILGQKVEFLVSFYNNEISEKSEIFDDQFSVERPDGSNFTLKIRSTKLEDSAMYFCASSPTGRYEQYFGPGTRLTVT.

The V and J genes are TRBV6-4 and TRBJ1-2; D is perhaps TRBD1 (5 bases). Trimming pared 8 bases from V and 8 bases from J, leaving 18 bases between. CDR3 length equals 13 residues. CDR1 MRHNA and CDR2 SNTAGT come from the germline V gene. The chain's CDR3 is CASAEGRGGGYTF. DNA of the CDR3: TGTGCCAGCGCAGAGGGGAGGGGAGGCGGCTACACCTTC.

The CDR3, as DNA: TGTGCCAGCAGCTCAAGGACAGAGGCCAGCACTGAAGCTTTCTTT. Protein sequence: CASSSRTEASTEAFF. The genes are TRBV9 and TRBJ1-1; perhaps TRBD1 as D (6 bases). Trimming stripped 4 bases from V and 4 bases from J, with 17 bases between. Germline assignment: CDR1 SGDLS and CDR2 YYNGEE. This CDR3 contains 15 residues. The whole variable domain, remainder taken from reference TRBV9 and TRBJ1-1, is DSGVTQTPKHLITATGQRVTLRCSPRSGDLSVYWYQQSLDQGLQFLIQYYNGEERAKGNILERFSAQQFPDLHSELNLSSLELGDSALYFCASSSRTEASTEAFFGQGTRLTVV.

V is TRBV28 and J is TRBJ1-4; no reliable D call. This CDR3 contains 18 residues. CDR1 and CDR2 from the germline V gene are MDHEN and SYDVKM. Trimming shortened V by 7 bases and J by 4 bases, and 25 bases separated the two germline ends. CDR3 bases: TGTGCCAGCACTGCTGGATGGAGGGAACGGAGGAATAATGAAAAACTGTTTTTT. It codes for CASTAGWRERRNNEKLFF.

This clone was detected once. The chain links TRBV25-1 to TRBJ2-7; 7 positions agree with TRBD2. The V gene end was trimmed by 1 base and the J gene end by 0 bases; junction bases not matched to a gene: 12. The CDR3 is made up of 18 amino acids. Looked up from germline, CDR1 is MGHDK and CDR2 is SYGVNS. CDR3 amino acids: CASSESIVGGSPSYEQYF. DNA for the CDR3: TGTGCCAGCAGTGAATCTATTGTTGGCGGGAGCCCCTCCTACGAGCAGTACTTC.

This rearrangement joins TRBV19 to TRBJ1-2; D gene ambiguous. The CDR3 covers 14 residues. V lost 5 bases, J lost 2 bases, and 12 bases lay in between. CDR1 is LNHDA, CDR2 SQIVND, per germline (reference sequence). The DNA for the CDR3 is TGTGCCAGTAGTTCAGGCGAGGGAAACTATGGCTACACCTTC. Residues: CASSSGEGNYGYTF.

The chain has TRBV5-6 and TRBJ2-7; 10 bases are shared with TRBD2. CDR1 is SGHDT, CDR2 YYEEEE, per germline. The CDR3 length is 16 residues. Trimming at V came to 0 bases and at J to 3 bases, leaving 6 bases not matched to a gene. CDR3 sequence (DNA): TGTGCCAGCAGCTTGGATCCCAGCGGGAGGGTCTACGAGCAGTACTTC. It codes for CASSLDPSGRVYEQYF.

The V gene is TRBV21-1, the J gene TRBJ2-4; TRBD1, as called in the table, went unchecked against the DNA. TRBV21-1 is tagged as a pseudogene. The CDR3 contains 17 residues. CDR3 coding DNA: TGTGCCAGCAGCAAAGGGCAGGGGGCTTCGGCCAAAAACATTCAGTACTTC. Translation: CASSKGQGASAKNIQYF.

The chain recombines TRBV6-6 with TRBJ2-1, with D possibly being TRBD2 (5 bases). This CDR3 contains 13 residues. CDR1 is MNHNY, CDR2 SVGAGI, per germline (reference sequence). V was trimmed by 0 bases and J by 7 bases, leaving 7 bases between them. CDR3 in amino acids: CASSYSEVNEQFF. CDR3 DNA sequence: TGTGCCAGCAGTTACTCGGAGGTGAATGAGCAGTTCTTC.

The chain is built from TRBV20-1 and TRBJ2-7; TRBD1 agrees at 8 bases. The CDR3 is 16 residues long. Unmatched junction bases numbered 11, after V lost 3 bases and J lost 1 base. Germline lookup yields CDR1 DFQATT and CDR2 SNEGSKA (reference sequence). CDR3 region: CSASNPGTGVSYEQYF. The CDR3 DNA is TGCAGTGCTAGTAACCCCGGGACAGGCGTTTCCTACGAGCAGTACTTC.

The chain joins TRBV5-4 to TRBJ2-3, with D maybe TRBD2 (5 bases). Germline V gene lookup returns CDR1 SGHNT and CDR2 YYREEE (reference sequence). Between the trimmed V and J ends, which lost 0 bases and 0 bases, there was a span of 8 bases. The CDR3 totals 15 residues. CDR3 DNA sequence: TGTGCCAGCAGCTTGGAGGACTCAAGCACAGATACGCAGTATTTT. Encoded protein: CASSLEDSSTDTQYF. The full variable domain, rest sourced from reference TRBV5-4 and TRBJ2-3, is ETGVTQSPTHLIKTRGQQVTLRCSSQSGHNTVSWYQQALGQGPQFIFQYYREEENGRGNFPPRFSGLQFPNYSSELNVNALELDDSALYLCASSLEDSSTDTQYFGPGTRLTVL.

This chain joins TRBV12-3 or TRBV12-4 and TRBJ1-1; D is unclear. The CDR3 runs to 12 residues. Trimming shortened V by 0 bases and J by 7 bases, and 6 bases separated the two germline ends. CDR3 sequence (DNA): TGTGCCAGCAGTTTAGCTTCGAGTGAAGCTTTCTTT. Protein: CASSLASSEAFF.